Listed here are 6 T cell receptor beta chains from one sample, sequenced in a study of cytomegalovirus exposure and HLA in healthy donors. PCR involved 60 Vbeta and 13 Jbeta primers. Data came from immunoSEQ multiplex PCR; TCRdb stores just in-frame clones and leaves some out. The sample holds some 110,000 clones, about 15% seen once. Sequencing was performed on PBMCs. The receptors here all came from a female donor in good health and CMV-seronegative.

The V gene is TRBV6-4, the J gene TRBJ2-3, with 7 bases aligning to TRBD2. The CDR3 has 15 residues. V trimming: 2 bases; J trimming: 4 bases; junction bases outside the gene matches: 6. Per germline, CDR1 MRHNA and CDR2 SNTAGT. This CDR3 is CASSDTPGLSDTQYF. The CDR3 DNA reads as TGTGCCAGCAGTGACACTCCGGGACTATCAGATACGCAGTATTTT.

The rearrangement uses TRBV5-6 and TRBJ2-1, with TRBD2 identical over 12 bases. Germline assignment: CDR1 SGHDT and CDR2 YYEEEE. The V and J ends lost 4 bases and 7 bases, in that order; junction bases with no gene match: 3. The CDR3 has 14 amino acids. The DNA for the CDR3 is TGTGCCAGCAGCCGACTAGCGGGAGTGAATGAGCAGTTCTTC. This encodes CASSRLAGVNEQFF.

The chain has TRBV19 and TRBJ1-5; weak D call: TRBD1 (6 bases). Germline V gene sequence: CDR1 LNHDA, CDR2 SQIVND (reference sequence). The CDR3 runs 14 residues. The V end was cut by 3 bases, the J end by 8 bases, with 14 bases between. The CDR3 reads CASSIQTGVEPQHF. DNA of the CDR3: TGTGCCAGTAGTATCCAGACAGGAGTGGAGCCCCAGCATTTT.

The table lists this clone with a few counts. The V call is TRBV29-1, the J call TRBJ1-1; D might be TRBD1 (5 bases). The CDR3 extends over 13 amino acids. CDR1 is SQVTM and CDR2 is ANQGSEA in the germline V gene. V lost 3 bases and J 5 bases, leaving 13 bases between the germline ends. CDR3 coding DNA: TGCAGCGTTGACAGGCAGGGAGGGACTGAAGCTTTCTTT. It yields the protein CSVDRQGGTEAFF. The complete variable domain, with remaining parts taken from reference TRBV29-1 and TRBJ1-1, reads SAVISQKPSRDICQRGTSLTIQCQVDSQVTMMFWYRQQPGQSLTLIATANQGSEATYESGFVIDKFPISRPNLTFSTLTVSNMSPEDSSIYLCSVDRQGGTEAFFGQGTRLTVV.

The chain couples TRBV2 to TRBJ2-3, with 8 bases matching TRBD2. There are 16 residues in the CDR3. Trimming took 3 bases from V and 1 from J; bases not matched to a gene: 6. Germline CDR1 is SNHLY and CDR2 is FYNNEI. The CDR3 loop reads CASSEEAREGTDTQYF. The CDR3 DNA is TGTGCCAGCAGTGAGGAAGCGCGGGAGGGCACAGATACGCAGTATTTT.

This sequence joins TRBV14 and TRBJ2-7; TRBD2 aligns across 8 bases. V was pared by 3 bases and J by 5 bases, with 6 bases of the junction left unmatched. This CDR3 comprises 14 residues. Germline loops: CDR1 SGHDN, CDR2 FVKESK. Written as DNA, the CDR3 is TGTGCCAGCAGCCAGGGGCTAGCGGGTCACGAGCAGTACTTC. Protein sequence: CASSQGLAGHEQYF.